The 27 T cell receptor beta chains listed next were all sequenced from one sample in a study of CD8+ T cells in alopecia areata. Sequencing used cDNA as its template, made by extracting RNA and reverse transcribing it. Profiled with immunoSEQ multiplex PCR; TCRdb holds only in-frame clones, not every one. The sample records around 140,000 clones, less than 70% being singletons. Described treatment: oral pan-JAK inhibitor, 5-10 mg twice daily. Sequences were derived from CD8+ T cells sorted from blood, sampled at week 4, from a patient treated with tofacitinib. These receptors originate from a human donor with alopecia areata.

The chain is built from TRBV7-6 and TRBJ2-7, with D maybe TRBD1 (6 bases). The CDR3 covers 14 residues. CDR1 is SGHVS, CDR2 FNYEAQ, per germline. V was trimmed by 2 bases and J by 2 bases, leaving 10 bases between them. CDR3 nucleotides: TGTGCCAGCAGCTTACTCAACAGGGCCTACGAGCAGTACTTC. This encodes CASSLLNRAYEQYF.

The gene calls are TRBV19 and TRBJ2-4; D might be TRBD2 (6 bases). CDR1 is LNHDA and CDR2 is SQIVND in the germline V gene (reference sequence). The CDR3 is 16 amino acids. V was cut by 4 bases and J by 2 bases, with 15 bases left in between. CDR3 DNA sequence: TGTGCCAGTAGTAGGGGACTTTATAAGCCCAAAAACATTCAGTACTTC. Translating it yields CASSRGLYKPKNIQYF.

The V call is TRBV4-1, the J call TRBJ2-3; 8 bases match TRBD2. Trimming took 7 bases from V and 0 from J; bases not matched to a gene: 6. This CDR3 region has 15 residues. CDR1 is MGHRA, CDR2 YSYEKL, per germline. The CDR3 spells CASTLTSGSTDTQYF. The DNA for the CDR3 is TGCGCCAGCACCTTAACTAGCGGTAGCACAGATACGCAGTATTTT.

This chain links TRBV4-1 with TRBJ2-1, with D tentatively TRBD1 or TRBD2 (6 bases each). The germline V gene has CDR1 MGHRA and CDR2 YSYEKL. The V gene lost 4 bases and the J gene lost 4 bases, with 17 bases spanning the gap. The CDR3 is 16 amino acids. CDR3 coding DNA: TGCGCCAGCAGCCTCATACCTAGAGGGGGGTACAATGAGCAGTTCTTC. Its protein product is CASSLIPRGGYNEQFF.

The J gene is TRBJ2-3, the V gene TRBV2; 9 bases are shared with TRBD2. The CDR3 length is 16 residues. J was trimmed by 4 bases and V by 0 bases; bases with no gene match: 5. In germline, CDR1 is SNHLY, CDR2 FYNNEI. In DNA, the CDR3 is TGTGCCAGCAGTGAAGCGCGAGCGGGGGGCCCAGATACGCAGTATTTT. Protein: CASSEARAGGPDTQYF. Based on the CDR3 plus reference TRBV2 and TRBJ2-3, the full variable domain is EPEVTQTPSHQVTQMGQEVILRCVPISNHLYFYWYRQILGQKVEFLVSFYNNEISEKSEIFDDQFSVERPDGSNFTLKIRSTKLEDSAMYFCASSEARAGGPDTQYFGPGTRLTVL.

V usage is TRBV27 and J usage is TRBJ1-5; D is unclear. V shed 6 bases and J shed 6 bases, with 15 bases lying between them. This CDR3 region has 14 residues. CDR1 is MNHEY and CDR2 is SMNVEV in the germline V gene (reference sequence). CDR3 loop: CASSPTHSAQPQHF. The CDR3 nucleotides are TGTGCCAGCAGCCCGACCCATTCGGCTCAGCCCCAGCATTTT.

This clone was observed a handful of times. The V and J genes are TRBV14 and TRBJ2-5; possible D gene TRBD2, 6 bases. The ends were cut back, 0 bases at V and 1 base at J, with 12 bases in the middle. The CDR3 covers 16 residues. The V gene's germline CDR1 is SGHDN and CDR2 FVKESK. The CDR3 region is CASSQDWRDPQETQYF. CDR3 DNA sequence: TGTGCCAGCAGCCAAGATTGGAGGGACCCCCAAGAGACCCAGTACTTC.

V usage is TRBV5-1 and J usage is TRBJ2-7; 8 bases map to TRBD1. This CDR3 contains 14 residues. Germline CDR1 is SGHRS and CDR2 is YFSETQ. The ends lost 3 bases at V and 5 bases at J; junction bases unmatched: 7. CDR3 sequence: CASSSRTGLDEQYF. CDR3 DNA: TGCGCCAGCAGCTCCCGGACAGGGCTCGACGAGCAGTACTTC.

This clone has only one observation. The rearrangement joins TRBV6-6 to TRBJ2-3; 7 bases line up with TRBD2. Germline V gene sequence: CDR1 MNHNY, CDR2 SVGAGI (reference sequence). V shed 2 bases, J shed 0 bases, and the junction held 2 bases outside the gene matches. The CDR3 length is 15 residues. DNA of the CDR3: TGTGCCAGCAGTTACGTCGGGGGGAGCACAGATACGCAGTATTTT. Amino acids: CASSYVGGSTDTQYF.

V and J are TRBV28 and TRBJ1-5; D ambiguous. This CDR3 is 14 amino acids long. Germline V lookup: CDR1 MDHEN, CDR2 SYDVKM. Trimming pared 6 bases from V and 1 base from J, leaving 10 bases between. The CDR3: CASRFGESNQPQHF. Here the CDR3 DNA reads TGTGCCAGCAGATTTGGGGAAAGCAATCAGCCCCAGCATTTT.

For this clone: At one of its ends the junction is not consistent with the germline gene, which may arise from a read error. V is TRBV29-1 and J is TRBJ2-5; no clear D. CDR3 length equals 12 residues. Germline CDR1 is SQVTM and CDR2 is ANQGSEA. The CDR3 bases are TGCAGCGCCCCGGATGAAAGAGAGTCCCAGTACTTC. It codes for CSAPDERESQYF.

V and J are TRBV27 and TRBJ1-5; 9 nucleotides agree with TRBD1. The ends lost 7 bases at V and 6 bases at J; junction bases unmatched: 7. Per germline, CDR1 MNHEY and CDR2 SMNVEV (reference sequence). The CDR3 covers 14 residues. The DNA of the CDR3 is TGTGCCAGCACGCTGACAGGGGGGGCTCAGCCCCAGCATTTT. Protein: CASTLTGGAQPQHF.

The chain links TRBV2 to TRBJ2-5; D unclear. Trimming took 1 base from V and 1 from J, leaving 4 bases between them. Per the germline V gene, CDR1 is SNHLY and CDR2 is FYNNEI. The CDR3 covers 13 residues. The CDR3 DNA follows: TGTGCCAGCAGTGAAGAAATCCAAGAGACCCAGTACTTC. Translation gives CASSEEIQETQYF.

This clone appeared a single time. The rearrangement links TRBV11-2 to TRBJ2-1; D is undetermined. CDR1 is SGHAT, CDR2 FQNNGV, per germline. Trimming left V 1 base short and J 9 bases short, with 4 bases between. CDR3 size: 11 residues. CDR3 amino acids: CASSLGREQFF. CDR3 DNA sequence: TGTGCCAGCAGCTTAGGACGTGAGCAGTTCTTC.

This clone came up once. In the same sample, other DNA sequences code for this CDR3. The chain has TRBV27 and TRBJ1-5; D is perhaps TRBD1 (5 bases). The CDR3 extends over 14 amino acids. Germline CDR1 MNHEY, CDR2 SMNVEV (reference sequence). With 6 bases removed from V and 0 bases from J, the gap between germline ends came to 9 bases. Here the CDR3 reads CASSPGGSNQPQHF. The CDR3 nucleotides read TGTGCCAGCAGCCCGGGGGGTAGCAATCAGCCCCAGCATTTT.

This clone came up a few times. The chain has TRBV29-1 and TRBJ2-7; maybe TRBD2 (5 bases). CDR1 and CDR2 from the germline V gene are SQVTM and ANQGSEA. Trimming took off 6 bases at V and 0 bases at J, with 12 bases between the two ends. The CDR3 extends over 13 amino acids. CDR3 DNA sequence: TGCAGCGTACACGGGGTGAGCTCCTACGAGCAGTACTTC. The encoded protein is CSVHGVSSYEQYF.

The J gene is TRBJ1-2, the V gene TRBV13, with D tentatively TRBD1 (6 bases). The CDR3 spans 15 residues. Trimming cost V 6 bases and J 4 bases, with 18 bases left between them. CDR1 and CDR2 from the germline V gene are PRHDT and FYEKMQ (reference sequence). The CDR3 is CASSSRWGPGYGYTF. In nucleotides, the CDR3 is TGTGCCAGCAGTTCCCGGTGGGGGCCCGGCTATGGCTACACCTTC.

This clone has just one count. This chain joins TRBV29-1 and TRBJ1-4; D is uncertain. The germline V and J ends were trimmed by 5 bases and 8 bases, with 12 bases remaining between them. The CDR3 runs to 12 residues. Germline V gene lookup returns CDR1 SQVTM and CDR2 ANQGSEA. The CDR3 DNA follows: TGCAGCGTTTCATTGGGAGGGGAAAAACTGTTTTTT. It codes for CSVSLGGEKLFF.

This clone was counted a few times. The rearrangement joins TRBV7-9 to TRBJ1-1; D gene uncertain. The germline V gene encodes CDR1 SEHNR and CDR2 FQNEAQ (reference sequence). V dropped 5 bases and J dropped 3 bases, with 13 bases sitting between them. The CDR3 has 14 amino acids. Here the CDR3 reads CASSKRRSDTEAFF. The DNA for the CDR3 is TGTGCCAGCAGCAAACGGAGGTCCGACACTGAAGCTTTCTTT.

The table lists this clone with many counts. This rearrangement joins TRBV14 to TRBJ2-3, with TRBD1 identical over 10 bases. After removal of 5 bases from V and 3 bases from J, the junction contained 8 bases not matched to a gene. Per the germline V gene, CDR1 is SGHDN and CDR2 is FVKESK. This CDR3 is built from 16 residues. CDR3 sequence: CASSDRDRGWTDTQYF. The CDR3 DNA follows: TGTGCCAGCAGCGACCGGGACAGGGGTTGGACAGATACGCAGTATTTT.

This chain links TRBV10-3 with TRBJ1-2; D gene uncertain. Germline-derived CDR1 and CDR2 are ENHRY and SYGVKD. This CDR3 spans 14 amino acids. Trimming left V 6 bases short and J 3 bases short, with 14 bases between. For the CDR3, the DNA is TGTGCCATCAGACACAGTCATGCGGACTATGGCTACACCTTC. Translated: CAIRHSHADYGYTF.

CDR3 sequence: CASSVAGRQETQYF. CDR3 bases: TGTGCCAGCAGCGTAGCAGGGAGGCAAGAGACCCAGTACTTC. The chain combines TRBV9 with TRBJ2-5; tentative D call: TRBD2 (6 bases). Trimming shortened V by 0 bases and J by 2 bases, and 8 bases separated the two germline ends. CDR3 length: 14 amino acids. The V gene's germline CDR1 is SGDLS and CDR2 YYNGEE.

The CDR3 region is CASSARQGVGTGELFF. The CDR3 DNA reads as TGCGCCAGCAGCGCTCGACAGGGGGTCGGAACCGGGGAGCTGTTTTTT. J is TRBJ2-2 and V is TRBV4-3; 9 bases map to TRBD1. The CDR3 consists of 16 residues. CDR1 and CDR2 from the germline V gene are LGHNA and YSLEER. After removal of 5 bases from V and 5 bases from J, the junction contained 9 bases not matched to a gene.

The chain employs TRBV2 and TRBJ2-5; D may be TRBD1 or TRBD2 (7 bases each). Per germline, CDR1 SNHLY and CDR2 FYNNEI. The germline V and J ends were trimmed by 10 bases and 0 bases, with 27 bases remaining between them. This CDR3 is 18 amino acids long. CDR3 loop: CAIPRGRGRGGDQETQYF. In DNA form, the CDR3 reads TGTGCCATCCCGCGAGGGAGGGGGCGAGGCGGAGACCAAGAGACCCAGTACTTC.

This clone has a single count. V is TRBV30 and J is TRBJ1-1, with D possibly being TRBD1 (5 bases). Trimming cost V 4 bases and J 0 bases, with 9 bases left between them. CDR3 length equals 13 residues. Per germline, CDR1 GTSNPN and CDR2 SVGIG (reference sequence). Here the CDR3 reads CAWTMTVNTEAFF. In DNA, the CDR3 is TGTGCCTGGACCATGACAGTGAACACTGAAGCTTTCTTT.

J is TRBJ1-2 and V is TRBV7-9; D is undetermined. Germline V gene data show CDR1 as SEHNR and CDR2 as FQNEAQ (reference sequence). This CDR3 region has 15 residues. The germline V and J ends were trimmed by 1 base and 4 bases, with 13 bases remaining between them. Here the CDR3 reads CASSLGSDVIYGYTF. The CDR3 bases are TGTGCCAGCAGCTTAGGGTCTGATGTTATCTATGGCTACACCTTC.

The chain has TRBV4-1 and TRBJ1-5; unclear D gene. V was shortened by 4 bases and J by 1 base, with 14 bases between the two germline ends. Per the germline V gene, CDR1 is MGHRA and CDR2 is YSYEKL. The CDR3 is 16 amino acids. The CDR3 bases are TGCGCCAGCAGCCCAAGAGTAATGGGGAGCAATCAGCCCCAGCATTTT. Translating it yields CASSPRVMGSNQPQHF.